The source of this T cell receptor (beta chain) is a study of shared clonotypes between healthy human individuals. Study conclusions and caveats: Clonotype sharing among donors likely depends on sequencing depth.

Germline CDR1 MNHEY, CDR2 SMNVEV (reference sequence). Trimming took 4 bases from V and 0 from J; bases not matched to a gene: 8. The CDR3 has 18 amino acids. The DNA input per sorted-subset replicate PCR was about 220 ng, corresponding to 32,000 or so T cell genomes. Original methodology: Junction-only sequences without quality scores were provided by ImmunoSEQ, so filtering was different. The data were produced by immunoSEQ multiplex PCR, yet TCRdb's version contains in-frame clones alone and is incomplete. The V and J calls and clone size come from that table; D and trimming were worked out from the DNA. The sample contains 2 million to 2.5 million clones, 80% to 95% of which appear only once. In the CD4+ fraction, cells were divided into CD45RA+ naive and CD45RA-negative memory subsets. Concerning this clone: Its matching antigen is unknown.

This clonotype was sampled from a man in his late teens or twenties in good health. Some clones in this sample may be carry-over from other donors' samples. V usage is TRBV27 and J usage is TRBJ1-5; 11 nucleotides match TRBD1. The material sequenced was naive CD4+ T cells from PBMCs. Noted subset: CD45RA+ positively selected. CDR3 sequence: CASSSLRDRGASNQPQHF. CDR3 in DNA: TGTGCCAGCAGTTCCCTTCGGGACAGGGGGGCTAGCAATCAGCCCCAGCATTTT.